The T cell receptor (beta chain) under discussion was sequenced for a study of cytomegalovirus exposure and HLA in healthy donors. Study observations and caveats: Researchers catalogued roughly 170 TCR beta chains as cytomegalovirus-associated.

Assay: immunoSEQ multiplex PCR; the TCRdb copy retains only in-frame clones and omits some. The table shows some 130,000 clones, with approximately 88% occurring only once. Between the trimmed V and J ends, which lost 6 bases and 1 base, there was a span of 17 bases. This CDR3 region has 15 residues. The germline V gene encodes CDR1 SGDLS and CDR2 YYNGEE. On this clone: Its antigen remains unidentified.

The TCR sequence derives from a woman aged 18 to 35 in good health and CMV-seropositive. The chain uses TRBV9 and TRBJ2-7, with D perhaps matching TRBD2 (7 bases). The source material was PBMCs. The CDR3 DNA sequence: TGTGCCAGCACCAAAGGAGGGGGGGTATCCTACGAGCAGTACTTC. Its translation: CASTKGGGVSYEQYF.